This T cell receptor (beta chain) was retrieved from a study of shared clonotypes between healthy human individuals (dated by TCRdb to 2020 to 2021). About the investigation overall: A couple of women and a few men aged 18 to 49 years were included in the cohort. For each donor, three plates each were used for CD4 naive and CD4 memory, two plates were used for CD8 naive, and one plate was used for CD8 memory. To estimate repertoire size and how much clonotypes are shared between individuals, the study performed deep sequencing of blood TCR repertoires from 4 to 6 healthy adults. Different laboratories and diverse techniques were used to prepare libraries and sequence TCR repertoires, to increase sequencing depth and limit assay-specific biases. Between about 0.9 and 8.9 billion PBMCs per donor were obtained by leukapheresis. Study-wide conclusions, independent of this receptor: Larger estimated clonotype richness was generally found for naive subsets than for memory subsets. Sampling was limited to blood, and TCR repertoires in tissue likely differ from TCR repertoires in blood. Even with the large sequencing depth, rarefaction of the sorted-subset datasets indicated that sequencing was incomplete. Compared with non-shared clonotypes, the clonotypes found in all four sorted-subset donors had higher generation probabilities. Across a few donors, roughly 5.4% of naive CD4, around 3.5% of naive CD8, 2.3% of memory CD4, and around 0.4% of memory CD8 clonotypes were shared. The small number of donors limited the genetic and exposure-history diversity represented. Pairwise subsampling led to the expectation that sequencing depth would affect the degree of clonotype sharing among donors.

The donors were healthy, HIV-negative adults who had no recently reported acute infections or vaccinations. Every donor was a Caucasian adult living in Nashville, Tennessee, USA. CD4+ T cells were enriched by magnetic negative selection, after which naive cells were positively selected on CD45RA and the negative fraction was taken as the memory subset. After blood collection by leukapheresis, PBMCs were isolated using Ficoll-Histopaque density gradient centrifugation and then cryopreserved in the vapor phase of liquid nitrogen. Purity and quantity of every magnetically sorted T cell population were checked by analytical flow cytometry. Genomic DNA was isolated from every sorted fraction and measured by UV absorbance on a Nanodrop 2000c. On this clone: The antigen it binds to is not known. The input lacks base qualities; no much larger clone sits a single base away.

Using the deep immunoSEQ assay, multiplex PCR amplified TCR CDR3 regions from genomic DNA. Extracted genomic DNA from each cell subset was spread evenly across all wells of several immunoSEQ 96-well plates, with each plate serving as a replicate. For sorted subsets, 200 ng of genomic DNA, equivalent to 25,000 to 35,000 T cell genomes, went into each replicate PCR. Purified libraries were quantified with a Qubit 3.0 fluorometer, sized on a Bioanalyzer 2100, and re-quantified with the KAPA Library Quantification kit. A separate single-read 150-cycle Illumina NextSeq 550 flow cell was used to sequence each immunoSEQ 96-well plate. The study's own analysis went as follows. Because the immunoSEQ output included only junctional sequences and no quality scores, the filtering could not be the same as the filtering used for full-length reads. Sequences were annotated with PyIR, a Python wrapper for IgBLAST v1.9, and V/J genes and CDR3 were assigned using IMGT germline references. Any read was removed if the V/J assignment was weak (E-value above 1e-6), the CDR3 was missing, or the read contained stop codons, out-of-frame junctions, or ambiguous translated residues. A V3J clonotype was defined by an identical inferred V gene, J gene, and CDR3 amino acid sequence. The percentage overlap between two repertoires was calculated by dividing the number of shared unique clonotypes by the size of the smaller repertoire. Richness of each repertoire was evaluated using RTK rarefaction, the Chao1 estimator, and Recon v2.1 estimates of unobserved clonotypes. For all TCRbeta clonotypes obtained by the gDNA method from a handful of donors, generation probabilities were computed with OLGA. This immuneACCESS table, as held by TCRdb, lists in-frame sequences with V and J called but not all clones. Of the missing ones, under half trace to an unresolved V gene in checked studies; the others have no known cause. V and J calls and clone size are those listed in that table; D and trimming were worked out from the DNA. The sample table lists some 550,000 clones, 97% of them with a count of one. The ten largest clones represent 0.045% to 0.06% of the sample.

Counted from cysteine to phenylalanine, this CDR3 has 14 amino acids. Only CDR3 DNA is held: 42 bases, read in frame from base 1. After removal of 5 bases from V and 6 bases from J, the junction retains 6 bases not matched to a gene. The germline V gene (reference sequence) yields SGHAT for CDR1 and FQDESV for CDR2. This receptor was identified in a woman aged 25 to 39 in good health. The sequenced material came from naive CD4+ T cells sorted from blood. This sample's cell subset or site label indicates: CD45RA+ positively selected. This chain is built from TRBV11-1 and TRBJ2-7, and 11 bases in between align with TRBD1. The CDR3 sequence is CASSPRTGGSEQYF. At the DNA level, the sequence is TGTGCCAGCAGCCCCCGGACAGGGGGCTCCGAGCAGTACTTC.